The 24 T cell receptor beta chains given below trace back to one sample, sequenced in a study of CD8+CD57+ T cells in acquired aplastic anemia. Both TCR beta VDJ combination and CDR3 sequence profiling were carried out. Genomic DNA was the template for this profiling. TCRdb called the reads again in MiXCR, with one record for every CDR3 protein. The sample records around 150,000 distinct CDR3 sequences, under 55% being singletons. Patients sequenced had flow cytometry evidence of CD8+CD57+ cell expansion. The sequencing input was sorted CD4+, CD8+, or CD8+CD57+ T cells (not recorded which) from PBMCs. These receptor sequences come from a human donor with aplastic anemia.

The V and J genes are TRBV6-5 and TRBJ1-2, with D maybe TRBD1 (6 bases). V lost 0 bases to trimming and J lost 6 bases, with 11 bases between them. The CDR3 runs to 14 residues. Germline CDR1 and CDR2: MNHEY and SVGAGI. DNA for the CDR3: TGTGCCAGCAGTTACTCGATGGGGGGCGATGGCTACACCTTC. This translates into CASSYSMGGDGYTF.

This clonotype has a count of ten or more. The V call is TRBV5-1, the J call TRBJ1-1, with a weak D call TRBD1 (6 bases). From germline, CDR1 is SGHRS and CDR2 YFSETQ. Trimming pared 4 bases from V and 4 bases from J, leaving 17 bases between. The CDR3 runs 15 residues. The CDR3 loop reads CASSQDSLESTEAFF. CDR3 nucleotide sequence: TGCGCCAGCAGCCAGGACAGTCTTGAGAGCACTGAAGCTTTCTTT.

A word on this clonotype: The germline gene is not matched at one end of the junction; a read error may be the cause. This rearrangement joins TRBV6-1 to TRBJ1-2; 7 nucleotides align to TRBD1. Germline CDR1 reads MNHNS; CDR2 reads SASEGT. This CDR3 spans 14 amino acids. This CDR3 is CATRVGGAFYGHTF. In DNA, the CDR3 is TGTGCCACTCGGGTAGGGGGCGCGTTCTATGGCCACACCTTC.

J is TRBJ1-5 and V is TRBV10-2; D is perhaps TRBD1 (6 bases). This CDR3 contains 14 residues. The V end was cut by 6 bases, the J end by 1 base, with 10 bases between. Germline V gives CDR1 WSHSY, CDR2 SAAADI. CDR3 loop: CASRGAGSNQPQHF. The CDR3 DNA sequence: TGCGCCAGCAGGGGGGCAGGCAGCAATCAGCCCCAGCATTTT.

V gene TRBV15 combines with J gene TRBJ2-2; 8 bases align to TRBD1. Germline V gene data show CDR1 as LNHNV and CDR2 as YYDKDF (reference sequence). V lost 10 bases, J lost 5 bases, and 12 bases stayed unmatched. The CDR3 totals 15 residues. CDR3 sequence: CASRVGTGRTGELFF. CDR3 sequence (DNA): TGTGCCAGCAGGGTCGGGACAGGTCGAACCGGGGAGCTGTTTTTT.

This clonotype was detected many times. The chain links TRBV24-1 to TRBJ2-2; TRBD1 matches at 10 bases. The CDR3 contains 18 residues. J lost 1 base, V lost 4 bases, and 8 bases had no gene match. The germline V gene has CDR1 KGHDR and CDR2 SFDVKD. The CDR3 loop reads CATSETTGGSLNTGELFF. DNA of the CDR3: TGTGCCACCAGTGAGACGACAGGGGGCTCGTTGAACACCGGGGAGCTGTTTTTT.

This clonotype was counted ten times or more. This chain joins TRBV2 and TRBJ2-7; 9 bases fit TRBD1. The CDR3 has 13 amino acids. Germline V CDR1 and CDR2: SNHLY, FYNNEI. V was pared by 7 bases and J by 7 bases, with 8 bases of the junction left unmatched. The CDR3 bases are TGTGCCAGCACCCGGGACAGGGAGCTGGAGCAGTACTTC. The encoded protein is CASTRDRELEQYF.

This clonotype was seen ten or more times. The chain uses TRBV5-1 and TRBJ2-5; 7 bases agree with TRBD2. CDR1 is SGHRS, CDR2 YFSETQ, per germline. The CDR3 is 14 amino acids. The junction had 2 bases not matched to a gene; V was cut back by 2 bases and J by 1 base. The CDR3 coding sequence is TGCGCCAGCAGCTTCAGCGGGGCCCAAGAGACCCAGTACTTC. Translation gives CASSFSGAQETQYF. Based on the CDR3 plus reference TRBV5-1 and TRBJ2-5, the full variable domain is KAGVTQTPRYLIKTRGQQVTLSCSPISGHRSVSWYQQTPGQGLQFLFEYFSETQRNKGNFPGRFSGRQFSNSRSEMNVSTLELGDSALYLCASSFSGAQETQYFGPGTRLLVL.

The sample holds many counts of this clonotype. The J gene is TRBJ1-4, the V gene TRBV19, with 11 bases matching TRBD1. Germline V gives CDR1 LNHDA, CDR2 SQIVND (reference sequence). The CDR3 totals 16 residues. With V trimmed by 6 bases and J by 8 bases, 11 bases remained unmatched. The CDR3 here is CASSNAGTGGMEKLFF. CDR3 nucleotides: TGTGCCAGTAGCAACGCAGGGACAGGGGGAATGGAAAAACTGTTTTTT.

The J gene is TRBJ1-1, the V gene TRBV2; possible D gene TRBD1, 5 bases. V lost 7 bases and J lost 1, with 13 bases in between. The CDR3 runs to 14 residues. Germline V gives CDR1 SNHLY, CDR2 FYNNEI. Here the CDR3 reads CASTQDTANTEAFF. The CDR3 nucleotides are TGTGCCAGCACCCAGGACACGGCGAACACTGAAGCTTTCTTT.

The gene calls are TRBV2 and TRBJ2-3; 11 positions match TRBD2. CDR1 is SNHLY and CDR2 is FYNNEI in the germline V gene. The length of the CDR3 is 17 residues. The ends lost 0 bases at V and 11 bases at J; junction bases unmatched: 13. DNA for the CDR3: TGTGCCAGCAGTGAAGCGCTATTGGGACTAGCGGACAATGAGCAGTATTTT. Residues: CASSEALLGLADNEQYF.

The chain is built from TRBV7-9 and TRBJ1-1; D unresolved. V gave up 1 base and J gave up 3 bases, with 6 bases separating them. CDR3 length: 13 residues. From germline, CDR1 is SEHNR and CDR2 FQNEAQ (reference sequence). This CDR3 reads CASSLGLYTEAFF. CDR3 DNA sequence: TGTGCCAGCAGCTTAGGGTTGTACACTGAAGCTTTCTTT.

The DNA of the CDR3 is TGTGCCAGCAGCGTAGATGGGGACAGGGTTTGGGGCTACACCTTC. This translates into CASSVDGDRVWGYTF. The V and J genes are TRBV9 and TRBJ1-2; TRBD1 matches 9 bases. With V trimmed by 0 bases and J by 8 bases, 8 bases remained unmatched. The CDR3 is made up of 15 amino acids. Germline V gene data show CDR1 as SGDLS and CDR2 as YYNGEE.

The V gene is TRBV5-1, the J gene TRBJ2-7, with 13 bases matching TRBD2. Losses at the gene ends were 3 bases for V and 6 bases for J; bases not matched to a gene: 6. CDR3 length equals 15 residues. Germline loops: CDR1 SGHRS, CDR2 YFSETQ. DNA for the CDR3: TGCGCCAGCAGCTACACTAGCGGGAGGGCGGGCGAGCAGTACTTC. This encodes CASSYTSGRAGEQYF.

This clonotype was detected many times. The chain links TRBV7-3 to TRBJ2-1, with 12 nucleotides matching TRBD2. The CDR3 has 15 amino acids. With V trimmed by 5 bases and J by 7 bases, 6 bases remained unmatched. The V gene's germline CDR1 is SGHTA and CDR2 FQGTGA. Written as DNA, the CDR3 is TGTGCCAGCAGCATAGGACTAGCGGGGAAAAATGAGCAGTTCTTC. Translated, it gives CASSIGLAGKNEQFF.

This clonotype occurred many times. The rearrangement joins TRBV3-1 to TRBJ2-7, with D possibly called TRBD1 or TRBD2 (7 bases each). Trimming pared 1 base from V and 4 bases from J, leaving 14 bases between. In germline, CDR1 is LGHDT, CDR2 YNNKEL (reference sequence). The CDR3 is 15 residues long. CDR3 coding DNA: TGTGCCAGCAGCCAAGGGGCAGGGGGAGGGTACGAGCAGTACTTC. As protein: CASSQGAGGGYEQYF.

The V and J genes are TRBV12-3 or TRBV12-4 and TRBJ2-1; 12 bases align to TRBD2. The CDR3 covers 15 residues. Losses at the gene ends were 3 bases for V and 6 bases for J; bases not matched to a gene: 3. CDR3 sequence reads: CASSFRTSGVNEQFF. The DNA of the CDR3 is TGTGCCAGCAGTTTTAGGACTAGCGGGGTCAATGAGCAGTTCTTC.

This clonotype appeared many times. V is TRBV2 and J is TRBJ2-5; TRBD1 or TRBD2 may be the D gene (5 bases each). The CDR3 is 13 amino acids. V lost 6 bases, J lost 3 bases, and 11 bases lay in between. CDR1 is SNHLY, CDR2 FYNNEI, per germline. The CDR3, as DNA: TGTGCCAGCAGCGAGGGGTTAGAAGAGACCCAGTACTTC. Amino acids: CASSEGLEETQYF.

The rearrangement uses TRBV10-3 and TRBJ2-1, with 9 bases that match TRBD1. After removal of 5 bases from V and 7 bases from J, the junction contained 9 bases not matched to a gene. Germline lookup yields CDR1 ENHRY and CDR2 SYGVKD. This CDR3 contains 15 residues. The CDR3 coding sequence is TGTGCCATCAGTTCGGACAGGGGAGGTTGGAATGAGCAGTTCTTC. Its translation is CAISSDRGGWNEQFF.

This chain links TRBV10-3 with TRBJ1-1; 7 positions match TRBD1. V lost 6 bases and J lost 1; bases outside the gene matches: 8. CDR1 and CDR2 from the germline V gene are ENHRY and SYGVKD. This CDR3 contains 15 residues. The CDR3 is CAIRTGVLGNTEAFF. The DNA of the CDR3 is TGTGCCATCAGAACAGGGGTCCTGGGGAACACTGAAGCTTTCTTT.

A few counts support this clonotype. The chain is built from TRBV7-3 and TRBJ2-3; 7 bases match TRBD2. V shed 5 bases and J 11 bases; nucleotides not matched to a gene: 13. The germline CDR1 and CDR2 sequences are SGHTA and FQGTGA. The CDR3 runs 14 residues. CDR3 sequence: CASSPPGGYNEQYF. The CDR3, as DNA: TGTGCCAGCAGCCCCCCGGGGGGTTACAATGAGCAGTATTTT.

The chain recombines TRBV24-1 with TRBJ2-7; possibly TRBD1 for D (6 bases). V lost 3 bases and J 3 bases, leaving 8 bases between the germline ends. Germline V CDR1 and CDR2: KGHDR, SFDVKD. This CDR3 has 13 residues. CDR3: CATSDARGYEQYF. Written as DNA, the CDR3 is TGTGCCACCAGTGATGCCAGGGGCTACGAGCAGTACTTC.

This chain uses TRBV5-5 with TRBJ1-2; 7 bases match TRBD1. CDR1 is SGHKS and CDR2 is YYEKEE in the germline V gene (reference sequence). The CDR3 spans 15 residues. The V gene end was trimmed by 3 bases and the J gene end by 0 bases; junction bases not matched to a gene: 5. As DNA, the CDR3 is TGTGCCAGCAGCTCCCGACAGGGCACTAACTATGGCTACACCTTC. This translates into CASSSRQGTNYGYTF.

This clonotype has ten or more counts. The chain carries TRBV5-5 and TRBJ2-7, with D perhaps given as TRBD1 or TRBD2 (5 bases each). Trimming took off 4 bases at V and 7 bases at J, with 18 bases between the two ends. Germline values: CDR1 SGHKS, CDR2 YYEKEE (reference sequence). The CDR3 runs to 14 residues. The CDR3 is CASSLGTEVGEQYF. DNA of the CDR3: TGTGCCAGCAGCCTAGGGACCGAGGTCGGGGAGCAGTACTTC. Based on the CDR3 plus reference TRBV5-5 and TRBJ2-7, the full variable domain is DAGVTQSPTHLIKTRGQQVTLRCSPISGHKSVSWYQQVLGQGPQFIFQYYEKEERGRGNFPDRFSARQFPNYSSELNVNALLLGDSALYLCASSLGTEVGEQYFGPGTRLTVT.